Following are 25 T cell receptor beta chains from one sample sequenced in a study of blood T cell repertoires in COVID-19. Profiling relied on immunoSEQ multiplex PCR, and the TCRdb table lists in-frame clones only, not all of them. Among about 98,000 clones listed, under 85% were seen once. Sequencing was performed on peripheral blood. Receptor source: a man aged 65 to 85 with acute or convalescent COVID-19.

The rearrangement joins TRBV28 to TRBJ1-2; the match to TRBD1 covers 10 bases. Germline lookup yields CDR1 MDHEN and CDR2 SYDVKM. The length of the CDR3 is 14 residues. V was clipped by 8 bases and J by 5 bases; unmatched bases: 8. The CDR3 DNA sequence: TGTGCCAGCGCTAATTGGGACAGGGGATATGGCTACACCTTC. It yields the protein CASANWDRGYGYTF.

The V call is TRBV24-1, the J call TRBJ2-2; D may be TRBD2 (6 bases). CDR1 and CDR2 (germline): KGHDR, SFDVKD. Trimming took 1 base from V and 5 from J, leaving 7 bases between them. The CDR3 consists of 14 residues. The CDR3 protein is CATSDFAGTGELFF. In nucleotides, the CDR3 is TGTGCCACCAGTGATTTCGCGGGAACCGGGGAGCTGTTTTTT.

The rearrangement joins TRBV5-1 to TRBJ1-4; D is unresolved. Per germline, CDR1 SGHRS and CDR2 YFSETQ. This CDR3 has 15 amino acids. The V end was cut by 4 bases, the J end by 8 bases, with 18 bases between. CDR3 residues: CASSPGSAGGEKLFF. In DNA, the CDR3 is TGCGCCAGCAGCCCCGGGTCCGCCGGAGGGGAAAAACTGTTTTTT. Combining the CDR3 with reference TRBV5-1 and TRBJ1-4 gives the whole variable domain KAGVTQTPRYLIKTRGQQVTLSCSPISGHRSVSWYQQTPGQGLQFLFEYFSETQRNKGNFPGRFSGRQFSNSRSEMNVSTLELGDSALYLCASSPGSAGGEKLFFGSGTQLSVL.

This clone was counted between two and nine times. This sequence joins TRBV5-8 and TRBJ2-2, with 7 bases fitting TRBD1. Germline-derived CDR1 and CDR2 are SGHTS and YDEGEE. This CDR3 region has 14 residues. V trimming: 8 bases; J trimming: 6 bases; junction bases outside the gene matches: 10. The CDR3 DNA reads as TGTGCCAGTAGGGGGCAGGCGCATCCCGGGGAGCTGTTTTTT. It encodes CASRGQAHPGELFF.

V and J are TRBV7-2 and TRBJ2-2; weak D call: TRBD2 (5 bases). CDR3 length equals 17 residues. CDR1 is SGHTA and CDR2 is FQGNSA in the germline V gene. Trimming took 5 bases from V and 5 from J, leaving 21 bases between them. CDR3: CASSPPGLSGGTGELFF. The CDR3, as DNA: TGTGCCAGCAGCCCACCCGGACTCAGCGGTGGGACCGGGGAGCTGTTTTTT. The variable domain in full, with the rest retrieved from reference TRBV7-2 and TRBJ2-2, is GAGVSQSPSNKVTEKGKDVELRCDPISGHTALYWYRQSLGQGLEFLIYFQGNSAPDKSGLPSDRFSAERTGGSVSTLTIQRTQQEDSAVYLCASSPPGLSGGTGELFFGEGSRLTVL.

This clone has just one count. V usage is TRBV18 and J usage is TRBJ2-7, with D maybe TRBD2 (6 bases). This CDR3 spans 14 amino acids. Germline lookup yields CDR1 KGHSH and CDR2 LQKENI. V was trimmed by 3 bases and J by 3 bases, leaving 12 bases between them. CDR3 in amino acids: CASSPSGAVYEQYF. In DNA, the CDR3 is TGTGCCAGCTCACCTTCGGGAGCGGTCTACGAGCAGTACTTC.

Written as DNA, the CDR3 is TGCAGTGCGCAGAGGGGGACTGAAGCTTTCTTT. It yields the protein CSAQRGTEAFF. This chain joins TRBV20-1 and TRBJ1-1; tentatively, D is TRBD1 (6 bases). This CDR3 is 11 amino acids long. Trimming cost V 6 bases and J 5 bases, with 10 bases left between them. Germline V lookup: CDR1 DFQATT, CDR2 SNEGSKA (reference sequence).

This clone was observed a handful of times. The J gene is TRBJ1-1, the V gene TRBV28; D is possibly TRBD1 (6 bases). CDR1 and CDR2 from the germline V gene are MDHEN and SYDVKM. The CDR3 is 15 residues long. V lost 3 bases and J 0 bases, leaving 11 bases between the germline ends. The DNA of the CDR3 is TGTGCCAGCAGTTTGGTAGGGGGTTTGAACACTGAAGCTTTCTTT. Translated, it gives CASSLVGGLNTEAFF. The full variable domain, in which reference TRBV28 and TRBJ1-1 provide the parts outside the CDR3, is DVKVTQSSRYLVKRTGEKVFLECVQDMDHENMFWYRQDPGLGLRLIYFSYDVKMKEKGDIPEGYSVSREKKERFSLILESASTNQTSMYLCASSLVGGLNTEAFFGQGTRLTVV.

The V gene is TRBV30, the J gene TRBJ2-5; D is uncertain. V was pared by 1 base and J by 1 base, with 7 bases between. CDR3 length: 13 amino acids. The germline CDR1 and CDR2 sequences are GTSNPN and SVGIG (reference sequence). The CDR3 reads CAWSENTQETQYF. Here the CDR3 DNA reads TGTGCCTGGAGTGAAAACACCCAAGAGACCCAGTACTTC. Filled out from reference TRBV30 and TRBJ2-5, the complete variable domain reads SQTIHQWPATLVQPVGSPLSLECTVEGTSNPNLYWYRQAAGRGLQLLFYSVGIGQISSEVPQNLSASRPQDRQFILSSKKLLLSDSGFYLCAWSENTQETQYFGPGTRLLVL.

V and J are TRBV9 and TRBJ2-6, with D perhaps TRBD2 (6 bases). V shed 3 bases and J shed 0 bases, with 13 bases lying between them. The CDR3 totals 17 residues. Germline V CDR1 and CDR2: SGDLS, YYNGEE. CDR3 bases: TGTGCCAGCAGCGCGCGGGATACTAGCTCTGGGGCCAACGTCCTGACTTTC. Translated, it gives CASSARDTSSGANVLTF.

This clone showed up just a few times. V usage is TRBV29-1 and J usage is TRBJ1-4, with 7 bases identical to TRBD1. Germline assignment: CDR1 SQVTM and CDR2 ANQGSEA. Germline trimming cut 1 base from V and 8 bases from J; bases unmatched to any gene: 7. This CDR3 comprises 14 residues. CDR3 sequence reads: CSVEGDRDGEKLFF. In DNA form, the CDR3 reads TGCAGCGTTGAAGGCGACAGGGATGGAGAAAAACTGTTTTTT.

This chain links TRBV5-4 with TRBJ2-7; tentative D call: TRBD1 (6 bases). The CDR3 runs 15 residues. V was pared by 1 base and J by 1 base, with 12 bases between. Germline CDR1 is SGHNT and CDR2 is YYREEE (reference sequence). DNA for the CDR3: TGTGCCAGCAGCTTGCGGCAGGGGAGTTCCTACGAGCAGTACTTC. Protein sequence: CASSLRQGSSYEQYF.

This rearrangement joins TRBV4-2 to TRBJ1-6; D call uncertain. The germline CDR1 and CDR2 sequences are LGHNA and YNFKEQ. Trimming removed 1 base at V and 19 bases at J, with 17 bases between. The CDR3 extends over 13 amino acids. The CDR3 loop is CASSQGLLSNPHF. The CDR3 nucleotides read TGTGCCAGCAGCCAAGGCCTCCTGTCTAACCCGCACTTT.

This chain connects TRBV5-1 to TRBJ2-5, with 10 bases identical to TRBD2. The CDR3 totals 16 residues. V dropped 2 bases and J dropped 5; count of bases not matched to a gene: 9. The germline V gene encodes CDR1 SGHRS and CDR2 YFSETQ. The CDR3 sequence: CASSFLAGAVGETQYF. The DNA of the CDR3 is TGCGCCAGCAGCTTCCTAGCGGGAGCCGTGGGGGAGACCCAGTACTTC.

The chain employs TRBV5-3 and TRBJ2-1, with 9 bases matching TRBD1. TRBV5-3 is labeled an ORF, and its function is uncertain. The CDR3 is made up of 17 amino acids. J gave up 1 base and V 0 bases, and 5 bases lay outside the gene matches. CDR3 coding DNA: TGTGCCAGAAGCTTGGAGGGGACAGGGAGATCCTACAATGAGCAGTTCTTC. Translating it yields CARSLEGTGRSYNEQFF.

V gene TRBV18 combines with J gene TRBJ1-5; D remains ambiguous. Trimming took 5 bases from V and 2 from J, leaving 10 bases between them. This CDR3 contains 14 residues. Germline-derived CDR1 and CDR2 are KGHSH and LQKENI. The CDR3 DNA follows: TGTGCCAGCTCAACTAGTACGGGCAATCAGCCCCAGCATTTT. Translation gives CASSTSTGNQPQHF.

This chain links TRBV6-4 with TRBJ1-2, with D tentatively TRBD1 (6 bases). V shed 7 bases and J shed 2 bases, with 20 bases lying between them. The CDR3 is 16 amino acids. Germline CDR1 and CDR2: MRHNA and SNTAGT. In nucleotides, the CDR3 is TGTGCCAGCATCCTAACAGGGATCCCTAGAAACTATGGCTACACCTTC. Residues: CASILTGIPRNYGYTF.

This clone occurred a few times. The CDR3: CASSLIGTGESPLHF. The CDR3 DNA follows: TGTGCCAGCAGCTTAATTGGGACAGGGGAGTCACCCCTCCACTTT. This chain joins TRBV7-9 and TRBJ1-6, with 10 bases that match TRBD1. This CDR3 contains 15 residues. Per the germline V gene, CDR1 is SEHNR and CDR2 is FQNEAQ (reference sequence). V lost 2 bases and J lost 10; bases outside the gene matches: 5.

A few counts support this clone. The V gene is TRBV11-3, the J gene TRBJ2-2; TRBD2 is a possible D gene (6 bases). V was pared by 3 bases and J by 3 bases, with 11 bases between. The CDR3 is 15 amino acids. Per the germline V gene, CDR1 is SGHNT and CDR2 is YENEEA. The DNA of the CDR3 is TGTGCCAGCAGCTTGGGCGGGGAATACACCGGGGAGCTGTTTTTT. This gives the protein CASSLGGEYTGELFF. Looking up the rest from reference TRBV11-3 and TRBJ2-2 gives the full variable domain: EAGVVQSPRYKIIEKKQPVAFWCNPISGHNTLYWYLQNLGQGPELLIRYENEEAVDDSQLPKDRFSAERLKGVDSTLKIQPAELGDSAVYLCASSLGGEYTGELFFGEGSRLTVL.

The chain joins TRBV28 to TRBJ2-7, with TRBD1 as a possible D gene (6 bases). CDR1 MDHEN and CDR2 SYDVKM come from the germline V gene. V dropped 6 bases and J dropped 3 bases, with 6 bases sitting between them. CDR3 length: 11 amino acids. Here the CDR3 reads CASRDSYEQYF. In DNA form, the CDR3 reads TGTGCCAGCAGGGACAGCTACGAGCAGTACTTC.

The chain employs TRBV15 and TRBJ2-2; D is perhaps TRBD2 (6 bases). The CDR3 has 14 residues. CDR1 is LNHNV, CDR2 YYDKDF, per germline (reference sequence). The V end was cut by 3 bases, the J end by 6 bases, with 11 bases between. CDR3: CATSRRGGAGELFF. The DNA for the CDR3 is TGTGCCACCAGCAGGAGAGGAGGGGCCGGGGAGCTGTTTTTT.

The chain links TRBV30 to TRBJ1-5; D ambiguous. The V gene's germline CDR1 is GTSNPN and CDR2 SVGIG (reference sequence). CDR3 length: 13 amino acids. V was shortened by 1 base and J by 5 bases, with 9 bases between the two germline ends. CDR3 residues: CAWSEGDDQPQHF. The CDR3 region has the DNA TGTGCCTGGAGTGAGGGAGACGATCAGCCCCAGCATTTT.

The J gene is TRBJ2-1, the V gene TRBV27; maybe TRBD1 (5 bases). Trimming took off 6 bases at V and 4 bases at J, with 10 bases between the two ends. From germline, CDR1 is MNHEY and CDR2 SMNVEV (reference sequence). The CDR3 totals 13 residues. In DNA form, the CDR3 reads TGTGCCAGCAGGGGGCAGACTTACAATGAGCAGTTCTTC. This translates into CASRGQTYNEQFF.

CDR3 nucleotide sequence: TGTGCCAGCAGGGGCCCGTGGAGGATCTCCATATATTTT. Amino acid sequence: CASRGPWRISIYF. This rearrangement joins TRBV12-3 or TRBV12-4 to TRBJ1-3, with D unclear. The CDR3 covers 13 residues. The V end lost 6 bases, the J end lost 11 bases, and 17 bases lay between the germline ends.

This sequence joins TRBV4-1 and TRBJ2-7, with D perhaps TRBD2 (7 bases). The CDR3 extends over 15 amino acids. Trimming pared 2 bases from V and 6 bases from J, leaving 17 bases between. The germline V gene has CDR1 MGHRA and CDR2 YSYEKL. CDR3 in DNA: TGCGCCAGCAGCCAAAGGGGGGGGGCCGTCGGCGAGCAGTACTTC. Protein sequence: CASSQRGGAVGEQYF.